The sequence of this TCR beta chain was determined in a study of T-cell reconstitution after alpha-beta-depleted transplantation in children. CDR1 is DFQATT and CDR2 is SNEGSKA in the germline V gene (reference sequence). J lost 5 bases, V lost 5 bases, and 9 bases had no gene match. There are 13 residues in the CDR3. This clonotype has a handful of counts. A TCRbeta library incorporating unique molecular identifiers was prepared. TCRdb reprocessed the PCR reads via MiXCR and lists one record per CDR3 protein. The top ten hold about 4% of the sample, which has over 550,000 distinct CDR3 sequences, over 9.5% seen once.

The sequence was obtained from a human donor who donated a stem cell graft to a child with acute myeloid leukemia. This material consisted of PBMCs from the stem cell graft donor, taken from the stem cell graft. V gene TRBV20-1 combines with J gene TRBJ2-7, with 7 bases identical to TRBD2. The CDR3 spells CSAGRPGGHEQYF. CDR3 sequence (DNA): TGCAGTGCTGGAAGACCGGGGGGTCACGAGCAGTACTTC.